The entry that follows covers one T cell receptor beta chain sequence. There are many counts of this clone. What antigen it recognizes has not been identified. The input lacks base qualities; no much larger clone sits a single base away. Participants in the prospective study were aged roughly 18 to 90 years, lived in about two dozen United States geographic areas, and enrolled through a virtual design. In the prospective study, cohorts were assigned on the basis of participant-reported clinical history obtained from a screening survey and a study questionnaire. Exposed participants were defined as having been in contact with someone with a PCR-confirmed or clinician-diagnosed COVID-19 case within 2 weeks of study entry. In the prospective study, mobile phlebotomists collected whole blood, serum and a nasopharyngeal or oropharyngeal swab from each participant. Participants in the prospective study had the option to provide additional blood draws and questionnaires over a roughly two-month period. Blood samples from the prospective study were shipped frozen or at room temperature prior to DNA extraction.

This sample is drawn from a study of blood T cell repertoires in COVID-19 (dated by TCRdb to 2020 to 2021). Describing the broader study: The collaborator samples originated in the United States, Italy and Spain and spanned the acute and convalescent phases of COVID-19. The material from the prospective study consisted of cDNA or gDNA derived from T cells, B-cell-depleted T cells, or PBMCs. Subjects who had been exposed to COVID-19, were actively infected with it, or had recovered from it provided the deeply sampled blood TCRbeta repertoires that made up the dataset. The repertoires were released in a freely available public database meant as a resource for research on the immune response to SARS-CoV-2. The samples were drawn from two sources: the first 160 participants of the ongoing ImmuneRACE study, and fewer than 1,500 subjects contributed by 6 global collaborators. Nearly every sample came with metadata listing a de-identified subject ID, COVID-19 status, age in years and sex. Where available, HLA class I and class II types were obtained from metadata supplied by the sample provider rather than from assay-based typing.

Including cysteine and phenylalanine, the CDR3 has 16 amino acids. Just CDR3 DNA is preserved here, 48 bases in frame from base 1. Trimming takes 6 bases off V and 0 bases off J; junction bases not matched to a gene: 4. The germline V gene (reference sequence) supplies CDR1 PRHDT and CDR2 FYEKMQ. TCRbeta CDR3 regions were amplified from genomic DNA using the immunoSEQ Assay, a bias-controlled multiplex PCR. The paper's processing steps were these. Nucleated cell counts per sample were estimated from amplification of reference gene primers within the assay. To quantify the absolute abundance of each unique TCRbeta CDR3 rearrangement, sequence reads were collapsed and filtered. Productive Simpson clonality was computed per sample as the square root of Simpson's diversity index over productive rearrangements. Imported from immuneACCESS, the table was reduced by TCRdb to in-frame sequences with V and J called. These copies leave out some clones; in studies compared against another copy, an unresolved V gene accounts for under half, and the cause of the remainder is not known. Clone size and the V and J calls come from that table; the DNA yielded D and trimming. The sample table holds 210,000 or so clones, of which about 83% were seen once. The top ten constitute more than 4.5% of the sample.

General study outcomes and caveats: The quantity of clinical and demographic metadata differed by source and by participant and was supplied without curation.

The receptor was isolated from a woman in her fifties or sixties who had been exposed to COVID-19. Sequencing was done on a sample of PBMCs or T cells enriched from blood (not recorded which). The sequence is built from TRBV13 and TRBJ2-5; the central 13 bases match TRBD2. The DNA is as follows: TGTGCCAGCAGTTTCGGGACTAGCGGGGACCAAGAGACCCAGTACTTC. Its product reads: CASSFGTSGDQETQYF.